This entry lists 18 T cell receptor beta chains sequenced from one sample in a study of post-analysis software for immune sequencing data. Their target antigens are unknown. Incorporated into the TCR beta cDNA libraries were unique molecular identifiers, which served to reduce PCR and sequencing biases. TCRdb passed the PCR reads through MiXCR, listing each CDR3 protein once. The sample has approximately 730,000 distinct CDR3 sequences, about half seen once; the top ten hold roughly 5%. Points from the study as a whole: Four or five TRBV segments, TRBV5-6, TRBV5-1 and TRBV20-1 among them, were found more frequent in patients than controls.

Sequenced material: blood. These receptors all come from a girl aged 10-17 years with multiple sclerosis.

The chain links TRBV7-9 to TRBJ2-7; D is undetermined. V was shortened by 4 bases and J by 4 bases, with 17 bases between the two germline ends. Germline CDR1 and CDR2: SEHNR and FQNEAQ (reference sequence). The CDR3 extends over 15 amino acids. The CDR3 DNA follows: TGTGCCAGCAGCTCCGCCGGTCCTAATACGTACGAGCAGTACTTC. Translated, it gives CASSSAGPNTYEQYF.

The chain joins TRBV5-1 to TRBJ1-4; D remains ambiguous. V lost 2 bases and J 0 bases, leaving 8 bases between the germline ends. CDR3 length: 15 residues. Germline CDR1 and CDR2: SGHRS and YFSETQ. CDR3 coding DNA: TGCGCCAGCAGCTTAGGGATTACAACTAATGAAAAACTGTTTTTT. Its protein product is CASSLGITTNEKLFF. The whole variable domain, remainder taken from reference TRBV5-1 and TRBJ1-4, is KAGVTQTPRYLIKTRGQQVTLSCSPISGHRSVSWYQQTPGQGLQFLFEYFSETQRNKGNFPGRFSGRQFSNSRSEMNVSTLELGDSALYLCASSLGITTNEKLFFGSGTQLSVL.

This sequence joins TRBV7-8 and TRBJ2-7; 11 bases match TRBD1. The CDR3 extends over 18 amino acids. Germline-derived CDR1 and CDR2 are SGHVS and FQNEAQ. V was pared by 8 bases and J by 3 bases, with 18 bases of the junction left unmatched. The CDR3 bases are TGTGCCAGCGGGAAACCGATCACAAAGGGACAGGGGGACTACGAGCAGTACTTC. This gives the protein CASGKPITKGQGDYEQYF.

The chain carries TRBV5-1 and TRBJ2-5; D gene ambiguous. The CDR3 extends over 15 amino acids. Looked up from germline, CDR1 is SGHRS and CDR2 is YFSETQ. Deletions cut 6 bases from V and 1 base from J, with 16 bases between. The CDR3 protein is CASTPNGFRQETQYF. DNA of the CDR3: TGCGCCAGCACCCCCAATGGCTTCCGCCAAGAGACCCAGTACTTC.

This chain links TRBV27 with TRBJ2-5, with TRBD2 matching over 12 bases. Germline V CDR1 and CDR2: MNHEY, SMNVEV (reference sequence). Trimming removed 4 bases from V and 11 bases from J; junction bases left unmatched: 17. The length of the CDR3 is 17 residues. The chain's CDR3 is CASSSHTRLAGVDEQYF. CDR3 in DNA: TGTGCCAGCAGTTCGCACACCCGACTAGCGGGAGTAGATGAGCAGTACTTC.

The rearrangement uses TRBV20-1 and TRBJ2-4, with 7 positions matching TRBD1. This CDR3 is 17 amino acids long. CDR1 and CDR2 from the germline V gene are DFQATT and SNEGSKA (reference sequence). The J segment lost 0 bases and the V segment lost 2 bases, leaving 10 bases of the junction unmatched. In DNA form, the CDR3 reads TGCAGTGCTAGACCGGGACAGTTCAAGTTAGCCAAAAACATTCAGTACTTC. Translation: CSARPGQFKLAKNIQYF.

V usage is TRBV11-2 and J usage is TRBJ2-7; 9 bases are shared with TRBD1. The end of the DNA aligns better with TRBJ2-5, so the J call may be wrong. This CDR3 is 15 amino acids long. Germline CDR1 is SGHAT and CDR2 is FQNNGV. This chain's CDR3 is CASSLGQGNGETQYF. The CDR3 bases are TGTGCCAGCAGCCTGGGACAGGGTAATGGGGAGACCCAGTACTTC.

The gene calls are TRBV20-1 and TRBJ2-5, with 9 positions matching TRBD2. The germline gives CDR1 DFQATT, CDR2 SNEGSKA (reference sequence). The CDR3 contains 15 residues. V was clipped by 2 bases and J by 0 bases; unmatched bases: 4. CDR3 nucleotides: TGCAGTGCTAGATCGCCTAGCGGGAACCAAGAGACCCAGTACTTC. The encoded protein is CSARSPSGNQETQYF.

J is TRBJ2-5 and V is TRBV12-3 or TRBV12-4; a possible D gene is TRBD1 (6 bases). The CDR3 contains 14 residues. Trimming took 4 bases from V and 4 from J, leaving 13 bases between them. The CDR3 region has the DNA TGTGCCAGCAGTTGGGCAGGGGTCCCAGAGACCCAGTACTTC. Translating it yields CASSWAGVPETQYF.

This clonotype has only a few counts. The chain couples TRBV4-3 to TRBJ1-2; D remains ambiguous. The CDR3 is 15 amino acids. Germline loops: CDR1 LGHNA, CDR2 YSLEER. V lost 0 bases and J 5 bases, leaving 13 bases between the germline ends. CDR3 bases: TGCGCCAGCAGCCAAGAGCCCTTCGGGAGTTATGGCTACACCTTC. Translated, it gives CASSQEPFGSYGYTF.

This clonotype was found a few times. The chain links TRBV2 to TRBJ2-1, with a possible D match to TRBD1 (6 bases). CDR1 and CDR2 from the germline V gene are SNHLY and FYNNEI. V lost 0 bases, J lost 7 bases, and 22 bases lay in between. The CDR3 totals 18 residues. CDR3: CASSEALFAGVGYNEQFF. The CDR3 DNA reads as TGTGCCAGCAGTGAAGCGCTTTTCGCAGGGGTGGGGTATAATGAGCAGTTCTTC.

This clonotype was counted at least ten times. The chain links TRBV20-1 to TRBJ2-5, with D unclear. The CDR3 covers 13 residues. V was pared by 1 base and J by 5 bases, with 11 bases between. Germline CDR1 DFQATT, CDR2 SNEGSKA (reference sequence). CDR3 DNA sequence: TGCAGTGCTAGAGCGCGGAGAGGCGAGACCCAGTACTTC. Translating it yields CSARARRGETQYF.

This clonotype came up many times. V and J are TRBV13 and TRBJ2-1; D is ambiguous. V was cut by 0 bases and J by 0 bases, with 6 bases left in between. Germline-derived CDR1 and CDR2 are PRHDT and FYEKMQ (reference sequence). This CDR3 region has 15 residues. This chain's CDR3 is CASSLGSSSYNEQFF. Here the CDR3 DNA reads TGTGCCAGCAGCTTAGGGTCGAGCTCCTACAATGAGCAGTTCTTC. Variable domain in full (rest from reference TRBV13 and TRBJ2-1): AAGVIQSPRHLIKEKRETATLKCYPIPRHDTVYWYQQGPGQDPQFLISFYEKMQSDKGSIPDRFSAQQFSDYHSELNMSSLELGDSALYFCASSLGSSSYNEQFFGPGTRLTVL.

To note about this clonotype: An end of the junction does not agree with germline; a read error may underlie this. This sequence joins TRBV29-1 and TRBJ2-1; 12 bases align to TRBD2. Germline assignment: CDR1 SQVTM and CDR2 ANQGSEA. This CDR3 is built from 18 residues. The CDR3: CSVVWGLAGRTSDNEQFF. Here the CDR3 DNA reads TGCAGCGTTGTTTGGGGACTAGCGGGCCGGACCTCCGACAATGAGCAGTTCTTC.

The gene calls are TRBV12-3 or TRBV12-4 and TRBJ2-7; TRBD2 might be the D (6 bases). V gave up 5 bases and J gave up 5 bases, with 16 bases separating them. The CDR3 sequence is 14 residues long. The chain's CDR3 is CASSRGGGIDEQYF. Here the CDR3 DNA reads TGTGCCAGCAGTCGGGGAGGTGGAATAGACGAGCAGTACTTC.

This chain connects TRBV5-1 to TRBJ2-1; D is perhaps TRBD2 (6 bases). Germline-derived CDR1 and CDR2 are SGHRS and YFSETQ. With 5 bases removed from V and 8 bases from J, the gap between germline ends came to 20 bases. The CDR3 runs 15 residues. CDR3 region: CASREGQPTYDEQFF. In nucleotides, the CDR3 is TGCGCCAGCAGGGAGGGCCAACCTACATACGATGAGCAGTTCTTC.

The rearrangement joins TRBV12-3 or TRBV12-4 to TRBJ2-1; weak D call: TRBD2 (6 bases). The CDR3 loop spans 19 amino acids. Between the trimmed V and J ends, which lost 3 bases and 3 bases, there was a span of 24 bases. CDR3 DNA sequence: TGTGCCAGCAGTTTGCTGGCTAGCGCGTACAAAGGTGTCTACAATGAGCAGTTCTTC. Protein product: CASSLLASAYKGVYNEQFF.

This clonotype has just one count. This sequence joins TRBV29-1 and TRBJ1-1, with 9 bases matching TRBD1. V shed 4 bases and J 6 bases; nucleotides not matched to a gene: 9. The CDR3 spans 14 residues. Germline V gene data show CDR1 as SQVTM and CDR2 as ANQGSEA. In DNA form, the CDR3 reads TGCAGCGTTGGACGAGCACAGGGGGCAGCTGAAGCTTTCTTT. It specifies CSVGRAQGAAEAFF.